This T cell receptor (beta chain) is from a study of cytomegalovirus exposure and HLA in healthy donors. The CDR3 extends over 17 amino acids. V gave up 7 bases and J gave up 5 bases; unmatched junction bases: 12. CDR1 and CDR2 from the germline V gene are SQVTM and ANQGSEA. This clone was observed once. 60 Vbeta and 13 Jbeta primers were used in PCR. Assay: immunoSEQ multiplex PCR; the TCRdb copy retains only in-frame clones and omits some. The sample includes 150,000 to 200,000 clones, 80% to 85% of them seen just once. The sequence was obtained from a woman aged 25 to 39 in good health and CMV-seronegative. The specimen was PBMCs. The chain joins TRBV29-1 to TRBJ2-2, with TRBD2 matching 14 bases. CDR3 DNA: TGCAGCGCCCGTAGGACTAGCGGGAGGTCCGGGACCGGGGAGCTGTTTTTT. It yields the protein CSARRTSGRSGTGELFF.